What follows is one T cell receptor beta chain and its context. Its specificity is unknown. Trimming left V 2 bases short and J 4 bases short, with 11 bases between. The V gene's germline CDR1 is SEHNR and CDR2 FQNEAQ (reference sequence). CDR3 size: 14 residues. The method was immunoSEQ multiplex PCR; TCRdb's version includes in-frame clones alone and lacks a portion of them. The sample yields under 25,000 clones, around 97% seen once. This specimen comes from a study of B cell selection in AIRE deficiency. CD4+CD127+ cells were sorted as the conventional CD4 T cells. Study-level findings and limits: Of roughly 3,300 shared Treg TCRbeta sequences, 31.6% were healthy-donor-only and around 8.6% patient-only.

Sequenced input: conventional CD4+ T cells sorted from PBMCs. The chain recombines TRBV7-9 with TRBJ1-1; a weak D match, TRBD1 (5 bases). The origin of this receptor is a human donor with AIRE deficiency. The CDR3 nucleotides are TGTGCCAGCAGCTTACAATCTGGGGCCACTGAAGCTTTCTTT. Encoded protein: CASSLQSGATEAFF. Full variable domain (remainder filled in from reference TRBV7-9 and TRBJ1-1): DTGVSQNPRHKITKRGQNVTFRCDPISEHNRLYWYRQTLGQGPEFLTYFQNEAQLEKSRLLSDRFSAERPKGSFSTLEIQRTEQGDSAMYLCASSLQSGATEAFFGQGTRLTVV.